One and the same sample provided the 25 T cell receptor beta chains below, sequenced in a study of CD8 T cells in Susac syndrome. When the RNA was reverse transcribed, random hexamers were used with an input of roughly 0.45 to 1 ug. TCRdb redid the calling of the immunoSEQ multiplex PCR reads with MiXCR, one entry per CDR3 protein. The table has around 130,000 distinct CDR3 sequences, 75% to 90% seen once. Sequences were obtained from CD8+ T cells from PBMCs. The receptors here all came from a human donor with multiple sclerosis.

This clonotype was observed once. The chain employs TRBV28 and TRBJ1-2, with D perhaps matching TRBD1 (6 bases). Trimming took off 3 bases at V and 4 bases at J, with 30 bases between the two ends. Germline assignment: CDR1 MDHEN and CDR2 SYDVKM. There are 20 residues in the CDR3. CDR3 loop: CASSFDRITQSETASYGYTF. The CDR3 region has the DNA TGTGCCAGCAGTTTTGACAGGATCACTCAAAGCGAAACAGCTTCCTATGGCTACACCTTC.

The chain's CDR3 is CASSHSGQLTNSGANVLTF. The CDR3 DNA sequence: TGCGCCAGCAGTCACTCGGGACAACTAACCAACTCTGGGGCCAACGTCCTGACTTTC. The V gene is TRBV23-1, the J gene TRBJ2-6; D is perhaps TRBD1 (6 bases). TRBV23-1 is identified as an open reading frame with a role that is uncertain. The V end was cut by 3 bases, the J end by 0 bases, with 18 bases between. The CDR3 is 19 residues long.

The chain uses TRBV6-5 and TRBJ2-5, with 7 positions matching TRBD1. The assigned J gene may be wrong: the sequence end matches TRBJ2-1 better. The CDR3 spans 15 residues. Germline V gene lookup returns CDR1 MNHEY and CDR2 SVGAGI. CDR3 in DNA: TGTGCCAGCAGTTACTCCCACGGTGAGGGGGCAACCCAGTTCTTC. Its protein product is CASSYSHGEGATQFF.

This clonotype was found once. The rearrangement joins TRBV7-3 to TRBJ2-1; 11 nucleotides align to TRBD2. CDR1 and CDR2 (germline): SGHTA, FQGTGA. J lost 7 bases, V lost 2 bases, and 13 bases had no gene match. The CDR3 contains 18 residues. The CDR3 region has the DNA TGTGCCAGCAGCTTAGAACTAGCGGGAGAGGGGATATCAAATGAGCAGTTCTTC. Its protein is CASSLELAGEGISNEQFF.

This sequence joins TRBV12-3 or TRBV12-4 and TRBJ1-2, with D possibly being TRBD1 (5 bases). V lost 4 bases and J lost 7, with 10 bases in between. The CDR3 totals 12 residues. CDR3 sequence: CASSWGRSGYTF. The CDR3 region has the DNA TGTGCCAGCAGTTGGGGCAGATCTGGCTACACCTTC.

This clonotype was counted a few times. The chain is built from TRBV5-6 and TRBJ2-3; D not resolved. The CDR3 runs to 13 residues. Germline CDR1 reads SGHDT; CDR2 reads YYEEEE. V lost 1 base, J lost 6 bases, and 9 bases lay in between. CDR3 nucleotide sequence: TGTGCCAGCAGCTTGCAGAGCGCCGATACGCAGTATTTT. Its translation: CASSLQSADTQYF.

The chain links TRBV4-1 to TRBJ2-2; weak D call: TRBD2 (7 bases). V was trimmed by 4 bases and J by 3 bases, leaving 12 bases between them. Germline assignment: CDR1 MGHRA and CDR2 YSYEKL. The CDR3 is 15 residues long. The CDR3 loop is CASSLREGDTGELFF. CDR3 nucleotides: TGCGCCAGCAGCCTAAGGGAGGGGGACACCGGGGAGCTGTTTTTT.

CDR3 nucleotides: TGTGCCAGTAGTCCTCACCCCGGGACAGGGGATAGGGAGCCCCAGCATTTT. Translating it yields CASSPHPGTGDREPQHF. The chain recombines TRBV19 with TRBJ1-5; 10 nucleotides align to TRBD1. The junction had 15 bases not matched to a gene; V was cut back by 5 bases and J by 8 bases. Germline CDR1 is LNHDA and CDR2 is SQIVND (reference sequence). The CDR3 length is 17 residues.

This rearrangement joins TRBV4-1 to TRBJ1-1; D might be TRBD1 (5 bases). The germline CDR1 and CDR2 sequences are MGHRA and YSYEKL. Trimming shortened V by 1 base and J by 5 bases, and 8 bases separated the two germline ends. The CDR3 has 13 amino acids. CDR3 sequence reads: CASSQAGTTEAFF. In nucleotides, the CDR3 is TGCGCCAGCAGCCAAGCCGGGACTACTGAAGCTTTCTTT.

CDR3 protein: CASSLEGGSPYEQYF. The DNA for the CDR3 is TGTGCCAGCAGCTTAGAGGGGGGCTCCCCGTACGAGCAGTACTTC. This chain joins TRBV7-2 and TRBJ2-7; D may match TRBD1 or TRBD2 (6 bases each). CDR3 size: 15 residues. Trimming removed 1 base at V and 4 bases at J, with 14 bases between. From germline, CDR1 is SGHTA and CDR2 FQGNSA.

CDR3 DNA sequence: TGTGCCAGCAGTGCGGGCCGTTGGACTGTCTCTGGGGCCAACGTCCTGACTTTC. Protein: CASSAGRWTVSGANVLTF. The V and J genes are TRBV6-1 and TRBJ2-6, with TRBD2 as a possible D gene (5 bases). This CDR3 is built from 18 residues. The ends were cut back, 4 bases at V and 0 bases at J, with 16 bases in the middle. From germline, CDR1 is MNHNS and CDR2 SASEGT.

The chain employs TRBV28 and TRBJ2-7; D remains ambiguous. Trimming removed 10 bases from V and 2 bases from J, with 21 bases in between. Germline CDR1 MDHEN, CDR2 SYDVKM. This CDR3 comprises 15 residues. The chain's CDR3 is CATGPYASPTYEQYF. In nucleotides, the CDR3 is TGTGCCACCGGGCCTTACGCCTCTCCTACCTACGAGCAGTACTTC. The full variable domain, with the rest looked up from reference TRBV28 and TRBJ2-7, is DVKVTQSSRYLVKRTGEKVFLECVQDMDHENMFWYRQDPGLGLRLIYFSYDVKMKEKGDIPEGYSVSREKKERFSLILESASTNQTSMYLCATGPYASPTYEQYFGPGTRLTVT.

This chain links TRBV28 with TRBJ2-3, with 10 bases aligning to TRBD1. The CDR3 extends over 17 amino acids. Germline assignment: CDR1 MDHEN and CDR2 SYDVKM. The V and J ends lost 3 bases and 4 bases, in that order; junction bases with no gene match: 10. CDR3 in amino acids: CASSFPPSGQGSDTQYF. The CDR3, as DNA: TGTGCCAGCAGTTTTCCCCCCTCGGGACAGGGGTCAGATACGCAGTATTTT.

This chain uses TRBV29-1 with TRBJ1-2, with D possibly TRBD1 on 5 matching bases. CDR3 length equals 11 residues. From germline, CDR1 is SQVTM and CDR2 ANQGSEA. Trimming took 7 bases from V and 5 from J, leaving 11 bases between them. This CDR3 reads CSARTPYGYTF. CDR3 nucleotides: TGCAGCGCCCGGACACCGTATGGCTACACCTTC.

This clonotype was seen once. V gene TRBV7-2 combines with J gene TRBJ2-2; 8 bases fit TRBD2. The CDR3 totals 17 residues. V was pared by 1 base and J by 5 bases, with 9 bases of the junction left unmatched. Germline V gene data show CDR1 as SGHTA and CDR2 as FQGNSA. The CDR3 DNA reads TGTGCCAGCAGCTTAGGTGTCGGACTAGCTGATACCGGGGAGCTGTTTTTT. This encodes CASSLGVGLADTGELFF.

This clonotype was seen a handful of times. The CDR3 DNA follows: TGTGCCAGCAGCCCGTACGGGGGGGCCGGTGATACGCAGTATTTT. This encodes CASSPYGGAGDTQYF. The chain carries TRBV6-1 and TRBJ2-3; the match to TRBD2 covers 8 bases. V shed 6 bases and J 6 bases; nucleotides not matched to a gene: 11. From germline, CDR1 is MNHNS and CDR2 SASEGT. The CDR3 length is 15 residues.

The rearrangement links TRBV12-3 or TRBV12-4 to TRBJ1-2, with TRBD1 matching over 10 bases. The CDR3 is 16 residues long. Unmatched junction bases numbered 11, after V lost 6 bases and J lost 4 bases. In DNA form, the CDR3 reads TGTGCCAGCAGCTCCGGGGACAGGGGTATTCGCTATGGCTACACCTTC. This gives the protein CASSSGDRGIRYGYTF.

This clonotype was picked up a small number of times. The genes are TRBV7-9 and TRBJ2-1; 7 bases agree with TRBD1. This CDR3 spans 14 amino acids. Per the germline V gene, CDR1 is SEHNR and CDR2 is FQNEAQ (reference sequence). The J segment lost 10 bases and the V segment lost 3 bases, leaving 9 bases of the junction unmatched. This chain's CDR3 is CASSFTGEMGEQFF. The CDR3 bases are TGTGCCAGCAGCTTCACAGGGGAGATGGGCGAGCAGTTCTTC.

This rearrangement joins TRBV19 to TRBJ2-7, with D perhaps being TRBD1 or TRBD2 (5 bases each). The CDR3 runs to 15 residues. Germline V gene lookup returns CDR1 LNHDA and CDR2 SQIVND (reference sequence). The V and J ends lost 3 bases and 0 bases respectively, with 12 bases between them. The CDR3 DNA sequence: TGTGCCAGTAGTATCTATGGGGGAATCTCCTACGAGCAGTACTTC. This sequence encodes CASSIYGGISYEQYF.

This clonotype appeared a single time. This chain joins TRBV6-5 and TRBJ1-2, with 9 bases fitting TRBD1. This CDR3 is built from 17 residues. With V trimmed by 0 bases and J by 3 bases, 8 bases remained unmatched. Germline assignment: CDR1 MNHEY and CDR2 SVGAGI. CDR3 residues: CASSYSALGQGDYGYTF. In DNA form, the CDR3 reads TGTGCCAGCAGTTACTCGGCGTTGGGACAGGGAGACTATGGCTACACCTTC.

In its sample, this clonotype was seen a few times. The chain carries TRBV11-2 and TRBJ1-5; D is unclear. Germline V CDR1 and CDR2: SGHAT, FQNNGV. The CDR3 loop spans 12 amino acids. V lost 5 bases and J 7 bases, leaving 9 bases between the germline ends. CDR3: CASSPAGQPQHF. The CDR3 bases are TGTGCCAGCAGCCCGGCCGGACAGCCCCAGCATTTT.

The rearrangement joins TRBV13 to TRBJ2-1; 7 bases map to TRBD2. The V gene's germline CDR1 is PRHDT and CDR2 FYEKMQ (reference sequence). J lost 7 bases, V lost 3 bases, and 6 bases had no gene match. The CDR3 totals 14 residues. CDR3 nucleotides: TGTGCCAGCAGCTTGGGGTCCGGGGGGAATGAGCAGTTCTTC. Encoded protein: CASSLGSGGNEQFF.

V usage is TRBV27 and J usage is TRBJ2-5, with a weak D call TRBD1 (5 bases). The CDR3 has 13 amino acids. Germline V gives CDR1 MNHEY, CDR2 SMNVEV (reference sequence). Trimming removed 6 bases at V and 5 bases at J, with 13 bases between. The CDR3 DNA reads TGTGCCAGCAGGAGACAGTACGTGGAGACCCAGTACTTC. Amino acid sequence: CASRRQYVETQYF.

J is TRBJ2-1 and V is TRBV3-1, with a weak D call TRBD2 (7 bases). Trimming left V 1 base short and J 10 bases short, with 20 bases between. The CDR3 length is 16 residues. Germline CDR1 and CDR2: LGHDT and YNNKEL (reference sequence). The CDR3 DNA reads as TGTGCCAGCAGCCAAGGCGGGGGCATATTTAACCCAGAGCAGTTCTTC. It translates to CASSQGGGIFNPEQFF.

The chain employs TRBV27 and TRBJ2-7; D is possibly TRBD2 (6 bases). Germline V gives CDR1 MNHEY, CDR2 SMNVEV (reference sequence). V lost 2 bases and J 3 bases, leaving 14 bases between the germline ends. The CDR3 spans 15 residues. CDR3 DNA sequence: TGTGCCAGCAGTTTAGATGGGAGCGGGTTCTACGAGCAGTACGTC. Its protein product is CASSLDGSGFYEQYV.